One TCR beta chain is described in this entry. Its antigen specificity is not known. Per-base quality was not reported, and no clone a single base away is much larger than it. This entry is derived from a study of human T cells and chemical hapten exposure (dated by TCRdb to the early 2020s). Regarding the study in general: For sensitization, 2% DPC in acetone was applied to an approximately 2 cm by approximately 2 cm area of upper inner arm skin. Throughout the roughly 23-week study period, patients were also given weekly therapeutic DPC doses on the scalp. Patch testing on the upper back used Finn chambers containing 0.01% DPC, with scoring done after 6 days according to International Contact Dermatitis Research Group standards. The patient cohort, mostly female, included alopecia areata with under or over 50% scalp involvement, alopecia totalis and alopecia universalis. Libraries were pooled for sequencing, and variation in per-sample TCR yields was attributed mainly to small differences in library volumes within the pool. In alopecia patients, the study followed how the peripheral blood TCR repertoire changed in vivo over primary and secondary sensitization to diphenylcyclopropenone (DPC), a hapten. Blood was sampled from patients pre-sensitization (week 0) and at 2, 6 and about 24 weeks after DPC sensitization. Blood for TCR sequencing was provided by twenty-nine alopecia patients at one to four time points (pre-sensitization, 2, 6 and 24 weeks). What the research found in general, with its limitations: DPC sensitization did not change how many TCRs were above 1 in 1000 frequency, and no evidence was found of alterations in global repertoire structure. After repeated subsampling, the strength of the expansion versus patch-test correlation and the threshold at which it became significant changed. The number of PT1 expanded TCRs positively correlated with patch test score, significant at thresholds 8, 16 and 32 but not 4. Alopecia, a presumed autoimmune disease, was present in all patients, so the immune response of the patients might differ from that of healthy individuals. Compared with pre-sensitization or healthy control sets, expanded TCRs formed significantly more large CDR3 similarity clusters, which is consistent with antigen-driven responses.

Library preparation used RACE. Sequencer: NextSeq 500. During library preparation, unique molecular identifiers were attached to individual cDNA molecules so that TCRs could be counted in a quantitative, reproducible way. From each blood RNA sample, both TCR alpha and TCR beta chains were sequenced. The authors' pipeline ran thus. Samples had a median of about 96,000 TCRs, with a range from roughly 23,224 to 700,000. The Decombinator software suite was used to annotate the V, J and CDR3 of the TCR reads. For PS versus PT1 abundance plots, all samples were subsampled to the same number of TCRs (28,000). TCRs were defined as expanded if absent before sensitization and observed at least eight times at the 2-week time point. TCRdb trimmed public reads at Q25 via fastp, called clones via MiXCR and kept in-frame beta chains. Each record represents a unique CDR3 protein, reported with the most common genes and DNA among its rows. The V and J calls and clone size are TCRdb's, not the authors'. The table for this sample lists tens of thousands of distinct CDR3 sequences; roughly 6.7% of them were counted only once. Around 1.6% of the sample comes from the top ten.

The time point tag for this specimen amounts to: pre-sensitization, week 0. The treatment or condition label here, explained by the study, means: therapeutic diphenylcyclopropenone sensitization with weekly scalp DPC. At each patch-test visit, blood was drawn before the patch test was applied. Patients were considered eligible if aged 18 to 70, diagnosed with alopecia and deemed suitable for DPC therapy, and patients were excluded if pregnant. Total RNA was isolated from unfractionated whole blood collected in Tempus Blood RNA tubes. Per the germline V gene, SNHLY is the CDR1 and FYNNEI is the CDR2. Counted from cysteine to phenylalanine, this CDR3 has 14 amino acids. Of the read, only the CDR3 DNA is kept; its 42 bases are in frame from base 1. V is reduced by 6 bases and J by 4 bases, leaving a spacing of 13 bases between them.

The material sequenced was whole blood, taken in connection with sensitization to the hapten diphenylcyclopropenone (DPC). The chain joins TRBV2 to TRBJ1-5; possibly the D gene is TRBD1, per 6 matching bases. This clonotype originated in a woman aged 30 to 39 with alopecia areata. Some clones in this sample may be carry-over from other donors' samples. The nucleotide sequence reads as follows: TGTGCCAGCAGCCTATTCCAGGGGAATCAGCCCCAGCATTTT. The translation is CASSLFQGNQPQHF.